This TCR beta chain originates from a study of blood T cell repertoires in COVID-19. Overall study context: PBMCs, B-cell-depleted T cells, or T cells provided the cDNA or gDNA that made up the material.

Trimming took 8 bases from V and 3 from J, leaving 19 bases between them. Per the germline V gene, CDR1 is KGHSH and CDR2 is LQKENI. CDR3 length: 15 amino acids. The table came from immunoSEQ multiplex PCR; TCRdb's copy has only in-frame clones and leaves some out. This table has roughly 150,000 clones, 80% to 90% appearing once. The receptor was derived from a human donor in a cohort sampled during active COVID-19. The specimen sequenced was peripheral blood. The chain links TRBV18 to TRBJ2-5; D may be TRBD2 (5 bases). The CDR3 DNA sequence: TGTGCCAGCCGACGGGGTAGCCTGAGAAAAGAGACCCAGTACTTC. Translated: CASRRGSLRKETQYF.